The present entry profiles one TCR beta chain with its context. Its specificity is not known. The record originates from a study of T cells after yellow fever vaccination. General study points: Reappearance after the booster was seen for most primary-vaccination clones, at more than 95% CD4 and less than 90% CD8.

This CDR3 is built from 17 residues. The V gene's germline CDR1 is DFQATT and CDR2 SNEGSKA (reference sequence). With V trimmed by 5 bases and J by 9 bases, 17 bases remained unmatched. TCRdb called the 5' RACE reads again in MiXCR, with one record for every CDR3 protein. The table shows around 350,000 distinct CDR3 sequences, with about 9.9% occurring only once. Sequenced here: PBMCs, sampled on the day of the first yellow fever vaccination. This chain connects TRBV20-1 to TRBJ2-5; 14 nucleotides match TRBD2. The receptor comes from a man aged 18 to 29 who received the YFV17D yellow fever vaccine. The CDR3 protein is CSARSPGLAGAGLAQYF. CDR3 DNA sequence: TGCAGTGCTCGATCGCCGGGACTAGCGGGGGCCGGGTTGGCCCAGTACTTC.